The 13 T cell receptor beta chains below were found in one sample sequenced in a study of T-cell reconstitution after alpha-beta-depleted transplantation in children (dated by TCRdb to the mid-2010s). Library generation was performed with PCR. TCRdb records Illumina HiSeq 2500 as the sequencer. To normalize quantification of the TCRbeta repertoire, the TCR libraries were built with molecular barcoding that relied on unique molecular identifiers. TCRdb trimmed the raw reads at Q25, called clones with MiXCR and kept productive beta chains. Each entry is one CDR3 protein sequence, shown with its most common DNA and genes. The sample includes about 220,000 distinct CDR3 sequences, with approximately 19% observed a single time. The ten largest clones take up around two fifths of the sample. The treatment or condition label on this specimen signifies: allogeneic hematopoietic cell transplantation with graft depleted of TCRalphabeta T cells and CD19 B cells.

The specimen was PBMCs, mostly from graft donor cells, collected 360 days after TCRalphabeta/CD19-depleted stem cell transplant. The source is a male patient under 10 years old who had a stem cell transplant for acute lymphoblastic leukemia, so the T cells may come from the graft donor.

The V and J genes are TRBV5-1 and TRBJ1-1; 9 nucleotides line up with TRBD1. The trim removed 5 bases at V and 0 bases at J, leaving 5 bases unmatched. CDR1 and CDR2 (germline): SGHRS, YFSETQ. The CDR3 spans 15 residues. CDR3 sequence: CASSFRTGVNTEAFF. The CDR3 DNA reads TGCGCCAGCAGTTTCCGGACAGGGGTGAACACTGAAGCTTTCTTT.

This chain uses TRBV11-2 with TRBJ2-7; unclear D gene. Germline CDR1 is SGHAT and CDR2 is FQNNGV. The CDR3 totals 14 residues. Trimming shortened V by 7 bases and J by 2 bases, and 15 bases separated the two germline ends. The CDR3 DNA sequence: TGTGCCAGCAAGTCAAGCCTACCTACCTACGAGCAGTACTTC. This encodes CASKSSLPTYEQYF. Complete variable domain (other parts from reference TRBV11-2 and TRBJ2-7): EAGVAQSPRYKIIEKRQSVAFWCNPISGHATLYWYQQILGQGPKLLIQFQNNGVVDDSQLPKDRFSAERLKGVDSTLKIQPAKLEDSAVYLCASKSSLPTYEQYFGPGTRLTVT.

The rearrangement uses TRBV28 and TRBJ2-5, with a possible D match to TRBD1 (6 bases). CDR3 length: 14 residues. Trimming cost V 3 bases and J 2 bases, with 10 bases left between them. Germline CDR1 reads MDHEN; CDR2 reads SYDVKM. For the CDR3, the DNA is TGTGCCAGCAGTTTTGAACAGGGTCAAGAGACCCAGTACTTC. Its protein is CASSFEQGQETQYF.

J is TRBJ2-5 and V is TRBV11-2; D not resolved. Trimming removed 5 bases from V and 5 bases from J, with 21 bases in between. From germline, CDR1 is SGHAT and CDR2 FQNNGV. The CDR3 consists of 16 residues. The CDR3 reads CASSPRGFPLGETQYF. CDR3 coding DNA: TGTGCCAGCAGCCCCCGTGGATTTCCCCTGGGGGAGACCCAGTACTTC.

This clonotype was detected only a few times. V usage is TRBV6-5 and J usage is TRBJ2-7; 7 bases map to TRBD1. The V gene end was trimmed by 1 base and the J gene end by 4 bases; junction bases not matched to a gene: 13. The CDR3 runs 17 residues. Germline V gene sequence: CDR1 MNHEY, CDR2 SVGAGI. CDR3 DNA sequence: TGTGCCAGCAGTTACTACCGACAGGGTGGATTTCTATACGAGCAGTACTTC. It encodes CASSYYRQGGFLYEQYF.

About this clonotype: A read error may produce the germline difference seen at one junction end. The V and J genes are TRBV20-1 and TRBJ2-5; D is possibly TRBD2 (6 bases). The CDR3 runs 13 residues. From germline, CDR1 is DFQATT and CDR2 SNEGSKA (reference sequence). Written as DNA, the CDR3 is TGCAGTGCCAGAGGGAGGCTACAAGAGACCCAGTACTTC. Amino acids: CSARGRLQETQYF.

Worth noting for this clonotype: The junction shows a germline mismatch at one end, possibly a read error. The chain uses TRBV6-1 and TRBJ2-7; D may be TRBD1 (6 bases). This CDR3 has 15 residues. CDR1 MNHNS and CDR2 SASEGT come from the germline V gene. The CDR3 sequence is CASSAVQGIGYDQYF. The CDR3, as DNA: TGTGCCAGCAGTGCCGTTCAGGGGATAGGCTACGATCAGTACTTC.

This chain links TRBV2 with TRBJ2-5; D might be TRBD1 (5 bases). Germline V CDR1 and CDR2: SNHLY, FYNNEI. The CDR3 totals 14 residues. V was shortened by 3 bases and J by 5 bases, with 13 bases between the two germline ends. CDR3 in amino acids: CASSERRAGETQYF. DNA for the CDR3: TGTGCCAGCAGTGAGAGGCGTGCAGGGGAGACCCAGTACTTC.

CDR3 protein: CASSPTGGQSEQYF. DNA for the CDR3: TGTGCCAGCAGCCCGACAGGGGGCCAGAGCGAGCAGTACTTC. This chain uses TRBV7-9 with TRBJ2-7; 10 nucleotides agree with TRBD1. CDR3 length equals 14 residues. The V and J ends lost 5 bases and 6 bases, in that order; junction bases with no gene match: 7. Germline V gene sequence: CDR1 SEHNR, CDR2 FQNEAQ (reference sequence). Drawing the rest from reference TRBV7-9 and TRBJ2-7, the complete variable domain is DTGVSQNPRHKITKRGQNVTFRCDPISEHNRLYWYRQTLGQGPEFLTYFQNEAQLEKSRLLSDRFSAERPKGSFSTLEIQRTEQGDSAMYLCASSPTGGQSEQYFGPGTRLTVT.

The CDR3 loop is CSATLEGGYGYTF. CDR3 sequence (DNA): TGCAGTGCTACTCTGGAGGGGGGCTATGGCTACACCTTC. J is TRBJ1-2 and V is TRBV20-1; D perhaps matches TRBD1 (6 bases). CDR1 and CDR2 (germline): DFQATT, SNEGSKA (reference sequence). V lost 4 bases, J lost 4 bases, and 13 bases lay in between. This CDR3 has 13 residues.

The chain is built from TRBV5-1 and TRBJ2-4; 7 bases fit TRBD2. The CDR3 extends over 13 amino acids. J was trimmed by 14 bases and V by 0 bases; bases with no gene match: 8. Germline V CDR1 and CDR2: SGHRS, YFSETQ. CDR3 loop: CASSLGEGSMKYF. The DNA of the CDR3 is TGCGCCAGCAGCTTGGGGGAGGGGAGTATGAAGTACTTC. Full variable domain (missing parts from reference TRBV5-1 and TRBJ2-4): KAGVTQTPRYLIKTRGQQVTLSCSPISGHRSVSWYQQTPGQGLQFLFEYFSETQRNKGNFPGRFSGRQFSNSRSEMNVSTLELGDSALYLCASSLGEGSMKYFGAGTRLSVL.

The chain employs TRBV7-2 and TRBJ2-1, with 10 bases fitting TRBD2. Germline CDR1 SGHTA, CDR2 FQGNSA. V shed 2 bases, J shed 3 bases, and the junction held 7 bases outside the gene matches. There are 17 residues in the CDR3. The CDR3 sequence: CASSLPFERGGYNEQFF. In nucleotides, the CDR3 is TGTGCCAGCAGCTTACCATTTGAGCGGGGGGGCTACAATGAGCAGTTCTTC. The whole variable domain, filled in from reference TRBV7-2 and TRBJ2-1, reads GAGVSQSPSNKVTEKGKDVELRCDPISGHTALYWYRQSLGQGLEFLIYFQGNSAPDKSGLPSDRFSAERTGGSVSTLTIQRTQQEDSAVYLCASSLPFERGGYNEQFFGPGTRLTVL.

This clonotype turned up a few times. V and J are TRBV12-3 or TRBV12-4 and TRBJ2-3, with D perhaps given as TRBD1 or TRBD2 (5 bases each). V shed 7 bases and J shed 1 base, with 15 bases lying between them. CDR3 size: 15 residues. The CDR3 bases are TGTGCCAGCACCCCACTACGGGACCGCACAGATACGCAGTATTTT. This sequence encodes CASTPLRDRTDTQYF.